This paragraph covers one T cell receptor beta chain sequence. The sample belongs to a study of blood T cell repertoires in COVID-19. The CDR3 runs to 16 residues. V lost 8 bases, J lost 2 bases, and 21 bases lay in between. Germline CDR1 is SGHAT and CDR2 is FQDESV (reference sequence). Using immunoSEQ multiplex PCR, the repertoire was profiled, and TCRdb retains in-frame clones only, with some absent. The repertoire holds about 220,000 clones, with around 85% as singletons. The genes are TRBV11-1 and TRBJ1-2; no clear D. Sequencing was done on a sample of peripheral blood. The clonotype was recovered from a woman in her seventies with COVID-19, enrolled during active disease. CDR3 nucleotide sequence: TGTGCCAGCGACGGAGGTACCCGGCCTACAAACTATGGCTACACCTTC. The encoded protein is CASDGGTRPTNYGYTF.